These 13 T cell receptor beta chains originate from one sample sequenced in a study of blood T cell repertoires in COVID-19. Sequenced by immunoSEQ multiplex PCR; TCRdb stores in-frame clones only, minus some. This sample has over 200,000 clones; about 83% occur once, and the top ten carry approximately 6%. The sequencing sample was made of peripheral blood. The receptor source for this set is a man older than 75 with acute or convalescent COVID-19.

The rearrangement links TRBV3-1 (or the pseudogene TRBV3-2) to TRBJ1-5; maybe TRBD1 (6 bases). The germline gives CDR1 LGHDT, CDR2 YNNKEL (reference sequence). The germline V and J ends were trimmed by 0 bases and 11 bases, with 11 bases remaining between them. This CDR3 comprises 13 residues. CDR3 region: CASSQDAGAAQHF. Here the CDR3 DNA reads TGTGCCAGCAGCCAAGACGCGGGGGCGGCCCAGCATTTT.

The chain recombines TRBV6-1 with TRBJ2-5; perhaps TRBD1 as D (6 bases). Between the trimmed V and J ends, which lost 2 bases and 4 bases, there was a span of 20 bases. Germline V gene data show CDR1 as MNHNS and CDR2 as SASEGT. The CDR3 covers 17 residues. CDR3: CASSEPPGQGFGETQYF. As DNA, the CDR3 is TGTGCCAGCAGTGAACCTCCTGGGCAGGGGTTTGGAGAGACCCAGTACTTC.

The V call is TRBV5-1, the J call TRBJ2-5; 7 bases are a match to TRBD2. The CDR3 covers 18 residues. The V gene end was trimmed by 7 bases and the J gene end by 3 bases; junction bases not matched to a gene: 21. Germline V gene data show CDR1 as SGHRS and CDR2 as YFSETQ. The CDR3 DNA reads TGCGCCAGCCGCACGGGATCGGCGGGAGCGAGAGGTGAAGAGACCCAGTACTTC. Its protein is CASRTGSAGARGEETQYF.

V gene TRBV9 combines with J gene TRBJ2-5; 7 bases line up with TRBD2. This CDR3 has 14 amino acids. The germline V gene has CDR1 SGDLS and CDR2 YYNGEE. V shed 2 bases and J 0 bases; nucleotides not matched to a gene: 1. CDR3 coding DNA: TGTGCCAGCAGCGTTAGCGGGTACCAAGAGACCCAGTACTTC. It is translated as CASSVSGYQETQYF.

This chain uses TRBV9 with TRBJ1-2, with 10 bases fitting TRBD1. This CDR3 contains 17 residues. V lost 5 bases, J lost 0 bases, and 10 bases stayed unmatched. Germline V gene lookup returns CDR1 SGDLS and CDR2 YYNGEE. Here the CDR3 DNA reads TGTGCCAGCAGACCAGACAGGGGGCGTAGTACTAACTATGGCTACACCTTC. Encoded protein: CASRPDRGRSTNYGYTF.

This chain uses TRBV5-1 with TRBJ2-1, with a possible D match to TRBD2 (5 bases). Germline CDR1 is SGHRS and CDR2 is YFSETQ. This CDR3 region has 13 residues. The ends were cut back, 1 base at V and 9 bases at J, with 11 bases in the middle. CDR3 in amino acids: CASSLQEVGEQFF. Here the CDR3 DNA reads TGCGCCAGCAGCTTGCAGGAGGTTGGTGAGCAGTTCTTC.

The genes are TRBV2 and TRBJ1-2; 7 bases align to TRBD1. The CDR3 extends over 14 amino acids. Germline loops: CDR1 SNHLY, CDR2 FYNNEI. V gave up 4 bases and J gave up 4 bases; unmatched junction bases: 6. CDR3 in amino acids: CASSVQGKGYGYTF. The CDR3 DNA reads as TGTGCCAGCAGTGTACAGGGGAAGGGCTATGGCTACACCTTC.

The J gene is TRBJ2-1, the V gene TRBV25-1; 8 bases are a match to TRBD2. Germline CDR1 and CDR2: MGHDK and SYGVNS. The CDR3 runs to 17 residues. J lost 2 bases, V lost 3 bases, and 9 bases had no gene match. CDR3 loop: CASSDHVGGATYNEQFF. The CDR3 nucleotides read TGTGCCAGCAGTGACCACGTCGGGGGGGCAACCTACAATGAGCAGTTCTTC.

This clone has only one observation. The DNA for the CDR3 is TGCGCCAGCAGCTTGGTGGGACTGAACTACGAGCAGTACTTC. Amino acids: CASSLVGLNYEQYF. This chain connects TRBV5-1 to TRBJ2-7, with a possible D match to TRBD2 (6 bases). This CDR3 comprises 14 residues. The ends were cut back, 0 bases at V and 3 bases at J, with 10 bases in the middle. Per germline, CDR1 SGHRS and CDR2 YFSETQ.

The V gene is TRBV6-2 or TRBV6-3, the J gene TRBJ2-7, with no clear D. CDR3 size: 14 residues. Germline CDR1 reads MNHEY; CDR2 reads SVGEGT. V lost 5 bases and J 4 bases, leaving 15 bases between the germline ends. The CDR3 DNA sequence: TGTGCCAGCAGTCAACCCGACAACCTTTACGAGCAGTACTTC. Its protein product is CASSQPDNLYEQYF.

V usage is TRBV5-6 and J usage is TRBJ2-1; 8 bases map to TRBD2. Per germline, CDR1 SGHDT and CDR2 YYEEEE. The trim removed 1 base at V and 7 bases at J, leaving 4 bases unmatched. This CDR3 comprises 14 residues. CDR3 in amino acids: CASSLYGGGNEQFF. The CDR3 DNA reads TGTGCCAGCAGCTTGTACGGCGGGGGGAATGAGCAGTTCTTC.

This chain connects TRBV5-1 to TRBJ2-5, with 9 bases fitting TRBD1. CDR1 and CDR2 from the germline V gene are SGHRS and YFSETQ. The V segment lost 4 bases and the J segment 4 bases; nucleotides outside the gene matches: 5. The CDR3 spans 14 residues. The CDR3 DNA sequence: TGCGCCAGCAGCACGACAGGGGGAGGAGAGACCCAGTACTTC. Its protein product is CASSTTGGGETQYF. Full variable domain (outside the CDR3, taken from reference TRBV5-1 and TRBJ2-5): KAGVTQTPRYLIKTRGQQVTLSCSPISGHRSVSWYQQTPGQGLQFLFEYFSETQRNKGNFPGRFSGRQFSNSRSEMNVSTLELGDSALYLCASSTTGGGETQYFGPGTRLLVL.

CDR3 sequence (DNA): TGTGCCACCAGTGACCCCGGGACTAGCGGGAGCAAGCAGTACTTC. This codes for CATSDPGTSGSKQYF. The V and J genes are TRBV24-1 and TRBJ2-7; 14 nucleotides match TRBD2. V gave up 4 bases and J gave up 8 bases; unmatched junction bases: 6. This CDR3 is built from 15 residues. CDR1 and CDR2 from the germline V gene are KGHDR and SFDVKD.